This TCR beta chain was obtained from a study of blood T cell repertoires in COVID-19. V lost 4 bases and J 4 bases, leaving 10 bases between the germline ends. The CDR3 has 13 residues. CDR1 SGHVS and CDR2 FQNEAQ come from the germline V gene. Authors' processing steps: Nucleated cell number was recorded as an estimate derived from reference gene primer amplification. The method was immunoSEQ multiplex PCR; TCRdb's version includes in-frame clones alone and lacks a portion of them. V and J calls and clone size are given by that table; D and trimming were obtained from the DNA. The top ten hold less than 50% of the sample, which has approximately 17,000 clones, about 85% seen once.

The sequence derives from a human donor in a cohort sampled during active COVID-19. V and J are TRBV7-8 and TRBJ1-1; no firm D call. Material for sequencing was peripheral blood. In DNA, the CDR3 is TGTGCCAGCAGCTACCGGGAGCCCACTGAAGCTTTCTTT. It yields the protein CASSYREPTEAFF.